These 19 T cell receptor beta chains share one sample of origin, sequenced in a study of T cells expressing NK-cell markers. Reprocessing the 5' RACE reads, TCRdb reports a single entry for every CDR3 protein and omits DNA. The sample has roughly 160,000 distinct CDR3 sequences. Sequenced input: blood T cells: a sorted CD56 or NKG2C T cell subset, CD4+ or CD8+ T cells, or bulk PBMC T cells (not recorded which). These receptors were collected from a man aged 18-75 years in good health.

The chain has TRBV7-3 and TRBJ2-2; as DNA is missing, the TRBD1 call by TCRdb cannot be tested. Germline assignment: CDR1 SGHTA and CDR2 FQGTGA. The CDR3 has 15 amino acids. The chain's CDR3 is CASRRPDSITGELFF.

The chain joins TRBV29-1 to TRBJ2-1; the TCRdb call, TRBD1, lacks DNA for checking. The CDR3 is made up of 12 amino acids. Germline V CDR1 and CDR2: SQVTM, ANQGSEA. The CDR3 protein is CSVSGFFNEQFF.

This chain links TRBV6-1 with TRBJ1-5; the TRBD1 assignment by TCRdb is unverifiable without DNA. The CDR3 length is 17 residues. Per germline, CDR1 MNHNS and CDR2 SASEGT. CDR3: CASSEALLGGVNQPQHF.

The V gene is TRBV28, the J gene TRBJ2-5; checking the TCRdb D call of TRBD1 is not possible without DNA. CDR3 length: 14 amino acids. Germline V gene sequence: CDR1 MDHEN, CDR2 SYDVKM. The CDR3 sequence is CASSPTGGWETQYF.

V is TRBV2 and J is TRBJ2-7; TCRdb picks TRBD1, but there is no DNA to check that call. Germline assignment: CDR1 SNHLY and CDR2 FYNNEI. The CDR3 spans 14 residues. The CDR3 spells CASSGGVSLYEQYF.

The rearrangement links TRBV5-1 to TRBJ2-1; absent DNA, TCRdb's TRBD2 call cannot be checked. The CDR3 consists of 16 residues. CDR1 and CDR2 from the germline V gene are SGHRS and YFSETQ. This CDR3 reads CASSLVELAASNEQFF.

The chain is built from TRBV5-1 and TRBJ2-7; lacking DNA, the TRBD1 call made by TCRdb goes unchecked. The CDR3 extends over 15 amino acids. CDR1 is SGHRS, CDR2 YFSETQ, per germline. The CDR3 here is CASSGQGPLIYEQYF.

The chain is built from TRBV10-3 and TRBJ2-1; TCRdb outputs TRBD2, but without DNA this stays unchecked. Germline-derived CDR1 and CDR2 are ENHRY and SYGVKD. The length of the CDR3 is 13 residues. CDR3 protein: CATGLAGGGEQFF.

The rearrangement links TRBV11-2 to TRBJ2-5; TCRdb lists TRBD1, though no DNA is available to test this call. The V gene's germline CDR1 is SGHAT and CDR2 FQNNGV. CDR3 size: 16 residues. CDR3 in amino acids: CASSLLEGAPWETQYF.

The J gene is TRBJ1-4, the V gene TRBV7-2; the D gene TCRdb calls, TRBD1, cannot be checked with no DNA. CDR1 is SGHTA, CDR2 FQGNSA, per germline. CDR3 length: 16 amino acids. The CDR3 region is CASSLVPGAENEKLFF.

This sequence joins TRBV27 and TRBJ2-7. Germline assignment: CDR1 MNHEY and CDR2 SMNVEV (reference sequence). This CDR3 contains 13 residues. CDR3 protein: CASSSGASYEQYF.

The CDR3 reads CASSPSIAKNIQYF. The gene calls are TRBV6-1 and TRBJ2-4; TCRdb's assignment of TRBD2 cannot be checked, as there is no DNA. CDR1 and CDR2 (germline): MNHNS, SASEGT. This CDR3 region has 14 residues.

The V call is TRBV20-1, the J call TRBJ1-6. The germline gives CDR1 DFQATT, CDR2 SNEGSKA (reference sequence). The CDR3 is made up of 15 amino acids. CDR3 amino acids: CSASADSRGDSPLHF.

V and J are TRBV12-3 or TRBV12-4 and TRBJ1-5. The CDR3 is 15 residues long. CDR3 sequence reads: CASSLARSLNQPQHF.

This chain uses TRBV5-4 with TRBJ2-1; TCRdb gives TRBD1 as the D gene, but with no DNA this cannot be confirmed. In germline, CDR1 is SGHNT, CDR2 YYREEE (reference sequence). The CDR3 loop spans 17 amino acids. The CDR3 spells CASSHSVGRGVDNEQFF.

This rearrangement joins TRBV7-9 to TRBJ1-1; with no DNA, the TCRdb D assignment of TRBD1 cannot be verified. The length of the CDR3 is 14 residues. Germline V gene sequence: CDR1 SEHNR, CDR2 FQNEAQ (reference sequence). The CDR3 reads CASNKTGGWAEAFF.

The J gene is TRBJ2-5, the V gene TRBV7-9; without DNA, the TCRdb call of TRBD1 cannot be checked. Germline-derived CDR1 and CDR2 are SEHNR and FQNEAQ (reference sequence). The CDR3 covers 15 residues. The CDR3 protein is CASSGRWGAEETQYF.

The CDR3 spells CASSFPTYEQYF. The V call is TRBV11-2, the J call TRBJ2-7. Per the germline V gene, CDR1 is SGHAT and CDR2 is FQNNGV. The CDR3 has 12 amino acids.

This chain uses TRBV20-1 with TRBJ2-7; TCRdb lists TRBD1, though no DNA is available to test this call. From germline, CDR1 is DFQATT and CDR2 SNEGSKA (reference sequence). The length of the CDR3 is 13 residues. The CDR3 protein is CSANRDGDIKQYF.